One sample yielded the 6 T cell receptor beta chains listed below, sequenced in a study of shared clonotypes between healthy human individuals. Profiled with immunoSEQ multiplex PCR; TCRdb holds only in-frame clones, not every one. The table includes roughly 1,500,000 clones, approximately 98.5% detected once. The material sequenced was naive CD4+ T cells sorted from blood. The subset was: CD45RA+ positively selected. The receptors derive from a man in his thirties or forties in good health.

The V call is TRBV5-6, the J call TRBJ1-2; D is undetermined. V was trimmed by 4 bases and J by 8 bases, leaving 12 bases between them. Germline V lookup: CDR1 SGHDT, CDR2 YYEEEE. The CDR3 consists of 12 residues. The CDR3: CASSLVAEGYTF. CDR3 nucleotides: TGTGCCAGCAGCCTCGTGGCGGAAGGCTACACCTTC.

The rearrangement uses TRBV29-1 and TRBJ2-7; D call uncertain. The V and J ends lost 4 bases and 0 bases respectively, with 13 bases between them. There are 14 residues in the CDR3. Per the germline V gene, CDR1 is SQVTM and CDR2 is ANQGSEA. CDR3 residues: CSVVMGANSYEQYF. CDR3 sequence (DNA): TGCAGCGTTGTCATGGGTGCGAACTCCTACGAGCAGTACTTC.

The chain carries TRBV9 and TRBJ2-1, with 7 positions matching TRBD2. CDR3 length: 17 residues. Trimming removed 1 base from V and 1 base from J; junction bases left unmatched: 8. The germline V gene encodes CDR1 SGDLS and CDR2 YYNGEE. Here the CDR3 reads CASSVLPSGISYNEQFF. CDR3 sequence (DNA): TGTGCCAGCAGCGTATTGCCTAGCGGAATATCCTACAATGAGCAGTTCTTC.

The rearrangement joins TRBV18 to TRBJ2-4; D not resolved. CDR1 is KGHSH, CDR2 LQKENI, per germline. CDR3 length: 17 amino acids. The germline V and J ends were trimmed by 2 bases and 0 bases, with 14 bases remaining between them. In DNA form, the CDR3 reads TGTGCCAGCTCACCATCCGTATCCTCGTTAGCCAAAAACATTCAGTACTTC. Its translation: CASSPSVSSLAKNIQYF.

The CDR3 DNA follows: TGTGCCAGCAGTCAGCTAGCGGGAGGGAGGACCTACGAGCAGTACTTC. Translating it yields CASSQLAGGRTYEQYF. The V call is TRBV27, the J call TRBJ2-7; 12 bases fit TRBD2. The V and J ends lost 5 bases and 2 bases, in that order; junction bases with no gene match: 7. The CDR3 is 16 residues long. Germline V gives CDR1 MNHEY, CDR2 SMNVEV (reference sequence).

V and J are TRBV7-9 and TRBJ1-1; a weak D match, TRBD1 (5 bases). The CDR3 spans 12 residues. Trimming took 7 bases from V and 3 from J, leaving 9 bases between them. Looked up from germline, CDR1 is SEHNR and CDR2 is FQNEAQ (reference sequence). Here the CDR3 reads CASTPGDTEAFF. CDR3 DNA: TGTGCCAGCACCCCGGGGGACACTGAAGCTTTCTTT.